This T cell receptor (beta chain) derives from a study of blood T cell repertoires in COVID-19. Study at large: The study drew acute and convalescent COVID-19 samples from the United States, Italy and Spain. T cells, B-cell-depleted T cells, or PBMCs provided the cDNA or gDNA that served as material.

CDR1 and CDR2 (germline): MNHNS, SASEGT. Trimming at V came to 4 bases and at J to 0 bases, leaving 3 bases not matched to a gene. CDR3 length: 15 amino acids. Sequencing was performed with immunoSEQ multiplex PCR; in TCRdb, only in-frame clones are kept and a portion is missing. The sample carries over 90,000 clones, 80% to 90% recorded once. This TCR was recovered from a human donor in a cohort sampled during active COVID-19. This rearrangement joins TRBV6-1 to TRBJ2-7; 10 nucleotides match TRBD2. What was sequenced was peripheral blood. This CDR3 is CASSGAGGASYEQYF. The CDR3 DNA sequence: TGTGCCAGCAGTGGAGCGGGGGGGGCCTCCTACGAGCAGTACTTC.